This T cell receptor (beta chain) originates from a study of blood T cell repertoires in COVID-19. Study overall: Specimens from acute and convalescent COVID-19 originated in the United States, Italy and Spain.

Germline assignment: CDR1 MNHEY and CDR2 SVGAGI. Germline trimming cut 0 bases from V and 6 bases from J; bases unmatched to any gene: 2. The CDR3 is 15 residues long. Original analysis: From reference gene primer amplification, estimates of nucleated cell counts were derived. Generated by immunoSEQ multiplex PCR, the TCRdb table keeps only in-frame clones and is missing some. V and J calls plus clone size are reproduced from that table; the DNA served to infer D and trimming. The profile shows about 180,000 clones, approximately 85% of them singletons. The chain carries TRBV6-5 and TRBJ2-2; 9 positions agree with TRBD2. The sequence was collected from a human donor with active or convalescent COVID-19. The donor label of this sample is uncertain. Input material: peripheral blood. The CDR3 reads CASSYSPSGAGELFF. The CDR3 nucleotides are TGTGCCAGCAGTTACTCTCCTAGCGGGGCCGGGGAGCTGTTTTTT.